These T cell receptor beta chains were read from a single sample in a study of cytomegalovirus exposure and HLA in healthy donors. The data were produced by immunoSEQ multiplex PCR, yet TCRdb's version contains in-frame clones alone and is incomplete. The data hold approximately 130,000 clones, with around four fifths observed a single time. The sample comprised PBMCs. The source is a woman aged 35 to 49 in good health and CMV-seronegative. Both conserved end residues are part of each CDR3. D genes are given only for firm matches. Size values are once, few and many counts, or a class for expanded clones, and some rows have none.

v_gene	d_gene	abundance	j_gene	CDR3nt	CDR3aa
TRBV15	-	-	TRBJ1-1	TGTGCCACCAGCAGAGTCGGGGTAGGCAACACTGAAGCTTTCTTT	CATSRVGVGNTEAFF
TRBV7-2	TRBD1	-	TRBJ1-2	TGTGCCAGCAGCCCCACAGGGGGCATCTATGGCTACACCTTC	CASSPTGGIYGYTF
TRBV5-1	TRBD1	-	TRBJ2-2	TGCGCCAGCTCCGGGACAGGGAAGGCGAACACCGGGGAGCTGTTTTTT	CASSGTGKANTGELFF
TRBV7-9	-	-	TRBJ2-5	TGTGCCAGCAGCTTAGCCTACGGAGAACAAGAGACCCAGTACTTC	CASSLAYGEQETQYF
TRBV25-1	-	-	TRBJ1-1	TGTGCCAGCAGTGAATCGGGGAGCGTGAACACTGAAGCTTTCTTT	CASSESGSVNTEAFF
TRBV30	-	-	TRBJ1-1	TGTGCCTGGAGTGTACCAAACACTAAAACTGAAGCTTTCTTT	CAWSVPNTKTEAFF
TRBV5-1	TRBD1	-	TRBJ1-2	TGCGCCAGCAGCTTGGGAGCGACACAGGGGGCGGGCGGCTACACCTTC	CASSLGATQGAGGYTF
TRBV18	-	-	TRBJ2-6	TGTGCCAGCTCACGGCTGACAGATTCCACTGGGGCCAACGTCCTGACTTTC	CASSRLTDSTGANVLTF
TRBV2	-	-	TRBJ2-3	TGTGCCAGCAGCGACAACCCCAGCACAGATACGCAGTATTTT	CASSDNPSTDTQYF
TRBV28	TRBD1	-	TRBJ1-2	TGTGCCAGCAGTTACGGACAGGGAGGCTATGGCTACACCTTC	CASSYGQGGYGYTF
TRBV29-1	TRBD2	-	TRBJ2-3	TGCAGCGTCCTCAGCGGGGGGGGCGATACGCAGTATTTT	CSVLSGGGDTQYF
TRBV19	-	-	TRBJ1-1	TGTGCCAGTAGTATTTCGGTGAACACTGAAGCTTTCTTT	CASSISVNTEAFF
TRBV6-5	TRBD1	-	TRBJ1-1	TGTGCCAGCAGTTCCCGACAGGGTAGGTGGACTGAAGCTTTCTTT	CASSSRQGRWTEAFF
TRBV5-6	TRBD1	-	TRBJ2-7	TGTGCCAGCAGCTTGAAAGGGCAGGGGGCTATTAACGAGCAGTACTTC	CASSLKGQGAINEQYF
TRBV21-1	-	-	TRBJ2-5	TGTGCCAGCAGCAAAGGTAGTGAGGGGACCCAGTACTTC	CASSKGSEGTQYF
TRBV7-2	TRBD2	-	TRBJ2-2	TGTGCCAGCAGAGCGGGGGGGGGCCCCGGGGAGCTGTTTTTT	CASRAGGGPGELFF
TRBV7-9	-	-	TRBJ1-5	TGTGCCAGCAACACCGAAGGGGTTAGAAATCAGCCCCAGCATTTT	CASNTEGVRNQPQHF
TRBV28	TRBD2	few	TRBJ2-5	TGTGCCAGCAGTTCCCGGAAGACTAGCGCGGAAAGAGAGACCCAGTACTTC	CASSSRKTSAERETQYF
TRBV6-1	-	-	TRBJ1-1	TGTGCCAGCAGTGATCAGAGGTCCGGTACAGGGCGGGCTGAAGCTTTCTTT	CASSDQRSGTGRAEAFF